This TCR beta chain was obtained from a study of T-cell memory formation after mild COVID-19. The study, taken as a whole, reports: A subset of responding clones appeared in pre-infection memory, suggesting cross-reactive memory joined. Clones which contracted sat mainly in CM and EM if CD4+, and in EMRA if CD8+.

Turning to this clonotype: The antigen remains undetermined.

Sample barcodes and UMIs were carried by the TCR alpha and TCR beta cDNA libraries that 5'RACE generated with constant-segment primers. In TCRdb, the 5' RACE reads were re-called with MiXCR into one record per CDR3 protein. The sample lists about 420,000 distinct CDR3 sequences, around 22% occurring once. V lost 2 bases and J lost 3, with 11 bases in between. The CDR3 runs 15 residues. Germline V gene lookup returns CDR1 MNHEY and CDR2 SVGAGI. The material sequenced was PBMCs or a T cell subset sorted from them (not recorded which). The origin of this receptor is an adult woman who had mild COVID-19 (a few samples of this study predate the infection). Cell type and time point are not known. This chain uses TRBV6-5 with TRBJ2-1; D could derive from TRBD1 or TRBD2 (6 bases each). The CDR3 coding sequence is TGTGCCAGCAGTTACAAGGGGGGAAGCTACAATGAGCAGTTCTTC. It encodes CASSYKGGSYNEQFF.